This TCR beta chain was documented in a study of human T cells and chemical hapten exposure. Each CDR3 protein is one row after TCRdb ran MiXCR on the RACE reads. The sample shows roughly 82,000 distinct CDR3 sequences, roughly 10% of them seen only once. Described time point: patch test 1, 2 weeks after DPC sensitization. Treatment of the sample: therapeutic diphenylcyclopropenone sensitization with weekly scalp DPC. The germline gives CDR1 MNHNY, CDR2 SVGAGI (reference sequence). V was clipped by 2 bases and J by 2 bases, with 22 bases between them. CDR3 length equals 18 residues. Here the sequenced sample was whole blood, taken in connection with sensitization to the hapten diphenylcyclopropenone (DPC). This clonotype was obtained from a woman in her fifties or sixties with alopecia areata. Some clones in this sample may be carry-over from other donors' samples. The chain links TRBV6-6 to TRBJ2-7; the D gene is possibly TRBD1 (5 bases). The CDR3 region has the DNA TGTGCCAGCAGTTACGTCCAGGGTAACCCTCTTCACCCCTACGAGCAGTACTTC. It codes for CASSYVQGNPLHPYEQYF.